This is a list of T cell receptor beta chains from one sample in a study of chemoradiotherapy in HPV16-positive cancers. Clones were read by immunoSEQ multiplex PCR, and TCRdb kept only the in-frame ones, dropping some. The top ten clones hold 4% to 4.5% of a sample with tens of thousands of clones, about nine tenths of them seen once. Source: blood, taken from a patient who underwent chemoradiotherapy. These receptors all come from a human donor with HPV-associated anogenital cancer. The CDR3 runs from the conserved cysteine through the conserved F or W. The order of the fields is CDR3 protein, V gene, clone size, J gene. Size tells how often a clone was seen (once, few, many) or the class of an expanded clone, and some rows leave it out.

CDR3 protein: CASSRTSGGWYNEQFF; V gene: TRBV7-3; clone size: -; J gene: TRBJ2-1
CDR3 protein: CASSFGTGNQPQHF; V gene: TRBV27; clone size: -; J gene: TRBJ1-5
CDR3 protein: CASSPTRGGADTQYF; V gene: TRBV11-2; clone size: -; J gene: TRBJ2-3
CDR3 protein: CASSEGRGAGTEAFF; V gene: TRBV18; clone size: -; J gene: TRBJ1-1
CDR3 protein: CSASAGFGAFF; V gene: TRBV20-1; clone size: -; J gene: TRBJ1-1
CDR3 protein: CASSIYAFQSSYEQYF; V gene: TRBV19; clone size: -; J gene: TRBJ2-7
CDR3 protein: CASSSAGGGGETQYF; V gene: TRBV6-5; clone size: -; J gene: TRBJ2-5
CDR3 protein: CAISELLRTNTGELFF; V gene: TRBV10-3; clone size: -; J gene: TRBJ2-2
CDR3 protein: CASSPSPLLAGSYNEQFF; V gene: TRBV7-7; clone size: -; J gene: TRBJ2-1
CDR3 protein: CATSRVRALEQYF; V gene: TRBV15; clone size: -; J gene: TRBJ2-7
CDR3 protein: CASSVAIAGDTQYF; V gene: TRBV9; clone size: -; J gene: TRBJ2-3
CDR3 protein: CASTPRGPNEQFF; V gene: TRBV7-9; clone size: -; J gene: TRBJ2-1
CDR3 protein: CASERDRGANTGELFF; V gene: TRBV19; clone size: -; J gene: TRBJ2-2
CDR3 protein: CASSTDGSYEQYF; V gene: TRBV11-3; clone size: -; J gene: TRBJ2-7
CDR3 protein: CASSTGQGGNSPLHF; V gene: TRBV28; clone size: -; J gene: TRBJ1-6
CDR3 protein: CAWSRIGGANVLTF; V gene: TRBV30; clone size: once; J gene: TRBJ2-6
CDR3 protein: CASSLNHDFYGYTF; V gene: TRBV14; clone size: -; J gene: TRBJ1-2
CDR3 protein: CAWSAYSYTEAFF; V gene: TRBV30; clone size: -; J gene: TRBJ1-1
CDR3 protein: CAISESSGGAGNYGYTF; V gene: TRBV10-3; clone size: -; J gene: TRBJ1-2
CDR3 protein: CASSLPPTGRETQYF; V gene: TRBV27; clone size: -; J gene: TRBJ2-5
CDR3 protein: CASRQQGAHYGYTF; V gene: TRBV6-5; clone size: once; J gene: TRBJ1-2
CDR3 protein: CASSPGGGTGELFF; V gene: TRBV5-4; clone size: once; J gene: TRBJ2-2
CDR3 protein: CASSLKLAGSTDTQYF; V gene: TRBV5-4; clone size: -; J gene: TRBJ2-3
CDR3 protein: CASRRSATNEKLFF; V gene: TRBV6-6; clone size: -; J gene: TRBJ1-4